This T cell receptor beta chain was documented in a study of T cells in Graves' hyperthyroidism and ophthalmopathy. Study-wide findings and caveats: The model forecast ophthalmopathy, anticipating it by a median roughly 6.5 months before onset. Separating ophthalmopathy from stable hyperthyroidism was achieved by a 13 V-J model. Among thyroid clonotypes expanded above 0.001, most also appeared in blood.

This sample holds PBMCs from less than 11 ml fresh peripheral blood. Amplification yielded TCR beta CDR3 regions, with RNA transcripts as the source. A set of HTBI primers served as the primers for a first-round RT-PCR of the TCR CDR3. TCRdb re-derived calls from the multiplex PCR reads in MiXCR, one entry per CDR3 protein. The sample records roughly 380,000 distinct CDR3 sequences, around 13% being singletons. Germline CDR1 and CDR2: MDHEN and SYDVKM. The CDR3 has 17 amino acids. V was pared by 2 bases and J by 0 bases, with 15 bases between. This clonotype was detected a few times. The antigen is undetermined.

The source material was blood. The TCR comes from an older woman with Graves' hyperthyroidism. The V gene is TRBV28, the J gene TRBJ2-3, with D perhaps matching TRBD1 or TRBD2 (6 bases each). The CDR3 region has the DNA TGTGCCAGCAGTTTAGGGACGGGGGCGCGGAGCACAGATACGCAGTATTTT. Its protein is CASSLGTGARSTDTQYF.